These T cell receptor beta chains were read from a single sample in a study of T cell responses to AZD1222 COVID-19 vaccine. TCRdb keeps only in-frame clones here, not all; method: immunoSEQ multiplex PCR. Of under 130,000 clones in the sample, 85% to 90% were seen once. The sequencing here drew on peripheral blood, taken 28 days after the second AZD1222 dose. These receptors originate from an adult who received the AZD1222 COVID-19 vaccine. Both conserved end residues are part of each CDR3. Each record gives: CDR3 protein, CDR3 DNA, V gene, clone size, D gene, J gene. D genes are given only for firm matches. Not every row has a clone size; where given, it reads once, few, many or a size class.

CDR3aa: CASSQQAGELFF
CDR3nt: TGTGCCAGCAGCCAACAGGCCGGGGAGCTGTTTTTT
v_gene: TRBV4-2
abundance: -
d_gene: -
j_gene: TRBJ2-2

CDR3aa: CASSLTLTNPYGYTF
CDR3nt: TGTGCCAGCAGTCTGACATTAACAAACCCTTATGGCTACACCTTC
v_gene: TRBV2
abundance: -
d_gene: -
j_gene: TRBJ1-2

CDR3aa: CASSRTGTRREQYF
CDR3nt: TGTGCCAGCAGCCGGACCGGGACTAGAAGGGAGCAGTACTTC
v_gene: TRBV7-2
abundance: once
d_gene: TRBD2
j_gene: TRBJ2-7

CDR3aa: CASSHPIGGGEKKDTEAFF
CDR3nt: TGTGCCAGCAGCCACCCAATTGGGGGGGGCGAGAAAAAGGACACTGAAGCTTTCTTT
v_gene: TRBV3-1/TRBV3-2
abundance: -
d_gene: -
j_gene: TRBJ1-1

CDR3aa: CASSRRGNTGELFF
CDR3nt: TGTGCCAGCAGCCGAAGGGGGAACACCGGGGAGCTGTTTTTT
v_gene: TRBV7-3
abundance: -
d_gene: -
j_gene: TRBJ2-2

CDR3aa: CASSINVGLQNEQFF
CDR3nt: TGTGCCAGTAGTATAAATGTCGGGCTCCAGAATGAGCAGTTCTTC
v_gene: TRBV19
abundance: -
d_gene: -
j_gene: TRBJ2-1

CDR3aa: CASSSPGYEQYF
CDR3nt: TGTGCCAGCAGTTCGCCCGGCTACGAGCAGTACTTC
v_gene: TRBV27
abundance: -
d_gene: -
j_gene: TRBJ2-7

CDR3aa: CASSLIGGELFF
CDR3nt: TGCGCCAGCAGCTTGATTGGCGGGGAGCTGTTTTTT
v_gene: TRBV5-1
abundance: -
d_gene: -
j_gene: TRBJ2-2

CDR3aa: CASSLSKGGTNYEQYF
CDR3nt: TGCGCCAGCAGCTTGTCGAAGGGGGGGACCAACTACGAGCAGTACTTC
v_gene: TRBV5-1
abundance: -
d_gene: -
j_gene: TRBJ2-7

CDR3aa: CASTLSRAPDTQYF
CDR3nt: TGTGCCAGCACCCTATCGAGGGCCCCAGATACGCAGTATTTT
v_gene: TRBV28
abundance: -
d_gene: -
j_gene: TRBJ2-3

CDR3aa: CATTGQGNTEAFF
CDR3nt: TGTGCCACCACAGGGCAGGGTAACACTGAAGCTTTCTTT
v_gene: TRBV24-1
abundance: -
d_gene: -
j_gene: TRBJ1-1

CDR3aa: CASSLSDLIGGQPQHF
CDR3nt: TGTGCCAGCAGTTTATCGGACCTTATAGGGGGTCAGCCCCAGCATTTT
v_gene: TRBV28
abundance: few
d_gene: -
j_gene: TRBJ1-5

CDR3aa: CASSQMTGPNYGYTF
CDR3nt: TGCGCCAGCAGCCAAATGACAGGGCCAAACTATGGCTACACCTTC
v_gene: TRBV4-3
abundance: -
d_gene: TRBD1
j_gene: TRBJ1-2

CDR3aa: CASRSSGNTIYF
CDR3nt: TGTGCCAGCAGAAGCAGTGGAAACACCATATATTTT
v_gene: TRBV6-5
abundance: -
d_gene: -
j_gene: TRBJ1-3

CDR3aa: CASSRGDWLAVDTQYF
CDR3nt: TGTGCCAGCAGCAGAGGGGACTGGCTAGCGGTAGATACGCAGTATTTT
v_gene: TRBV11-1
abundance: -
d_gene: TRBD2
j_gene: TRBJ2-3

CDR3aa: CASSVGRLNTEAFF
CDR3nt: TGTGCCAGCAGTGTTGGGCGGTTGAACACTGAAGCTTTCTTT
v_gene: TRBV2
abundance: -
d_gene: -
j_gene: TRBJ1-1

CDR3aa: CAWRLLEGYTF
CDR3nt: TGTGCCTGGAGACTCTTGGAAGGCTACACCTTC
v_gene: TRBV30
abundance: once
d_gene: -
j_gene: TRBJ1-2

CDR3aa: CATSDLELAGGAHEQYF
CDR3nt: TGTGCCACCAGTGATTTAGAACTCGCGGGAGGGGCCCACGAGCAGTACTTC
v_gene: TRBV24-1
abundance: -
d_gene: TRBD2
j_gene: TRBJ2-7

CDR3aa: CASSSSAGSLKLAKNIQYF
CDR3nt: TGTGCCAGCAGTTCCTCCGCAGGCTCCCTTAAGTTAGCCAAAAACATTCAGTACTTC
v_gene: TRBV28
abundance: -
d_gene: -
j_gene: TRBJ2-4

CDR3aa: CASSALVGYTGELFF
CDR3nt: TGTGCCAGCAGCGCCCTGGTCGGATACACCGGGGAGCTGTTTTTT
v_gene: TRBV6-5
abundance: -
d_gene: -
j_gene: TRBJ2-2

CDR3aa: CASSLGTGGGYEQYF
CDR3nt: TGCGCCAGCAGCCTAGGGACAGGCGGAGGATACGAGCAGTACTTC
v_gene: TRBV5-1
abundance: -
d_gene: TRBD1
j_gene: TRBJ2-7

CDR3aa: CASRQRYRDSYEQYF
CDR3nt: TGTGCAAGTCGCCAACGTTACAGGGACTCCTACGAGCAGTACTTC
v_gene: TRBV12-2
abundance: -
d_gene: -
j_gene: TRBJ2-7

CDR3aa: CASSLGPTNTGGQGEQYF
CDR3nt: TGTGCCAGCAGCTTAGGCCCCACCAATACAGGGGGCCAGGGGGAGCAGTACTTC
v_gene: TRBV7-8
abundance: -
d_gene: TRBD1
j_gene: TRBJ2-7

CDR3aa: CASSDMGTEAFF
CDR3nt: TGTGCCAGCAGTGATATGGGAACTGAAGCTTTCTTT
v_gene: TRBV2
abundance: -
d_gene: -
j_gene: TRBJ1-1

CDR3aa: CASSLGQGSYNEQFF
CDR3nt: TGTGCCAGCAGCTTAGGACAGGGTTCCTACAATGAGCAGTTCTTC
v_gene: TRBV7-3
abundance: -
d_gene: TRBD1
j_gene: TRBJ2-1